A selection of T cell receptor beta chains follows, all from one sample in a study of cytomegalovirus exposure and HLA in healthy donors. Only in-frame clones appear in the TCRdb table, and some are missing; sequencing was by immunoSEQ multiplex PCR. Among about 160,000 clones, about 85% were seen once, and the ten largest hold about 2%. The sequenced sample was PBMCs. These TCRs come from a man younger than 35 in good health and CMV-seropositive. The CDR3 runs from the conserved cysteine through the conserved F or W. The order of the fields is V gene, J gene, CDR3 protein.

v_call: TRBV5-6; j_call: TRBJ2-6; cdr3_aa: CASSQIDRAPGANVLTF
v_call: TRBV19; j_call: TRBJ1-4; cdr3_aa: CASSIRRDRGLKNEKLFF
v_call: TRBV6-1; j_call: TRBJ2-7; cdr3_aa: CASSEASRGEQYF
v_call: TRBV7-9; j_call: TRBJ2-2; cdr3_aa: CASSPTQGRNTGELFF
v_call: TRBV29-1; j_call: TRBJ2-7; cdr3_aa: CSVERLAGYEQYF
v_call: TRBV19; j_call: TRBJ1-6; cdr3_aa: CASSTGQGFNNSPLHF
v_call: TRBV2; j_call: TRBJ2-5; cdr3_aa: CASSAPAGETQYF
v_call: TRBV7-2; j_call: TRBJ1-2; cdr3_aa: CASSLQGNYGYTF
v_call: TRBV4-2; j_call: TRBJ2-2; cdr3_aa: CASSQEGRTNTGELFF
v_call: TRBV7-2; j_call: TRBJ2-3; cdr3_aa: CASSLPALADGADTQYF
v_call: TRBV6-5; j_call: TRBJ2-7; cdr3_aa: CASSYSPSGYEQYF
v_call: TRBV4-2; j_call: TRBJ2-7; cdr3_aa: CASSQDLSSYEQYF
v_call: TRBV7-9; j_call: TRBJ2-3; cdr3_aa: CASSLSTDTQYF
v_call: TRBV7-9; j_call: TRBJ2-1; cdr3_aa: CASSLGPVFF
v_call: TRBV27; j_call: TRBJ1-2; cdr3_aa: CASASPVEANYGYTF
v_call: TRBV5-6; j_call: TRBJ2-1; cdr3_aa: CASRGGTGAYNEQFF
v_call: TRBV28; j_call: TRBJ1-5; cdr3_aa: CASNSLGNQPQHF
v_call: TRBV5-6; j_call: TRBJ1-4; cdr3_aa: CASILLGSGEKLFF
v_call: TRBV19; j_call: TRBJ1-2; cdr3_aa: CASSLDNTGSLYGYTF
v_call: TRBV5-1; j_call: TRBJ1-3; cdr3_aa: CASAEGSSGNTIYF